Listed here are 5 T cell receptor beta chains from one sample, sequenced in a study of cytomegalovirus exposure and HLA in healthy donors. Primers for the PCR totalled 60 Vbeta and 13 Jbeta. Measured with immunoSEQ multiplex PCR; TCRdb has only the in-frame clones, and not every one. The sample table sets out around 50,000 clones. Sample: PBMCs. These receptors came from a woman in her thirties or forties in good health and CMV-seronegative.

The gene calls are TRBV7-3 and TRBJ2-5; D gene ambiguous. CDR3 length: 15 residues. V was clipped by 0 bases and J by 2 bases, with 10 bases between them. CDR1 and CDR2 (germline): SGHTA, FQGTGA. The CDR3 region is CASSLTFGRQETQYF. CDR3 DNA: TGTGCCAGCAGCTTAACGTTTGGCCGTCAAGAGACCCAGTACTTC. Filled out from reference TRBV7-3 and TRBJ2-5, the complete variable domain reads GAGVSQTPSNKVTEKGKYVELRCDPISGHTALYWYRQSLGQGPEFLIYFQGTGAADDSGLPNDRFFAVRPEGSVSTLKIQRTERGDSAVYLCASSLTFGRQETQYFGPGTRLLVL.

V and J are TRBV9 and TRBJ2-7; D possibly corresponds to TRBD1 (6 bases). Germline V gives CDR1 SGDLS, CDR2 YYNGEE. The CDR3 spans 14 residues. The V gene lost 0 bases and the J gene lost 6 bases, with 13 bases spanning the gap. The CDR3 DNA follows: TGTGCCAGCAGCGTAGAAGGTCGGACAGTCGAGCAGTACTTC. Its translation: CASSVEGRTVEQYF. Complete variable domain (other parts from reference TRBV9 and TRBJ2-7): DSGVTQTPKHLITATGQRVTLRCSPRSGDLSVYWYQQSLDQGLQFLIQYYNGEERAKGNILERFSAQQFPDLHSELNLSSLELGDSALYFCASSVEGRTVEQYFGPGTRLTVT.

The chain links TRBV7-9 to TRBJ1-5; unclear D gene. The CDR3 is made up of 13 amino acids. V was clipped by 3 bases and J by 1 base, with 4 bases between them. CDR1 is SEHNR and CDR2 is FQNEAQ in the germline V gene (reference sequence). In nucleotides, the CDR3 is TGTGCCAGCAGCTTTCAGAGCAATCAGCCCCAGCATTTT. Protein: CASSFQSNQPQHF.

The genes are TRBV10-3 and TRBJ1-1; D is undetermined. CDR1 is ENHRY, CDR2 SYGVKD, per germline. Trimming cost V 6 bases and J 0 bases, with 11 bases left between them. The CDR3 is 14 residues long. The chain's CDR3 is CAISPSGMNTEAFF. CDR3 sequence (DNA): TGTGCCATCAGCCCATCGGGAATGAACACTGAAGCTTTCTTT.

This rearrangement joins TRBV5-1 to TRBJ2-7, with TRBD1 matching 7 bases. The CDR3 runs 14 residues. Germline CDR1 is SGHRS and CDR2 is YFSETQ. Germline trimming cut 2 bases from V and 5 bases from J; bases unmatched to any gene: 7. This CDR3 reads CASSFTGVGDEQYF. The CDR3 DNA reads as TGCGCCAGCAGCTTCACAGGGGTCGGCGACGAGCAGTACTTC.